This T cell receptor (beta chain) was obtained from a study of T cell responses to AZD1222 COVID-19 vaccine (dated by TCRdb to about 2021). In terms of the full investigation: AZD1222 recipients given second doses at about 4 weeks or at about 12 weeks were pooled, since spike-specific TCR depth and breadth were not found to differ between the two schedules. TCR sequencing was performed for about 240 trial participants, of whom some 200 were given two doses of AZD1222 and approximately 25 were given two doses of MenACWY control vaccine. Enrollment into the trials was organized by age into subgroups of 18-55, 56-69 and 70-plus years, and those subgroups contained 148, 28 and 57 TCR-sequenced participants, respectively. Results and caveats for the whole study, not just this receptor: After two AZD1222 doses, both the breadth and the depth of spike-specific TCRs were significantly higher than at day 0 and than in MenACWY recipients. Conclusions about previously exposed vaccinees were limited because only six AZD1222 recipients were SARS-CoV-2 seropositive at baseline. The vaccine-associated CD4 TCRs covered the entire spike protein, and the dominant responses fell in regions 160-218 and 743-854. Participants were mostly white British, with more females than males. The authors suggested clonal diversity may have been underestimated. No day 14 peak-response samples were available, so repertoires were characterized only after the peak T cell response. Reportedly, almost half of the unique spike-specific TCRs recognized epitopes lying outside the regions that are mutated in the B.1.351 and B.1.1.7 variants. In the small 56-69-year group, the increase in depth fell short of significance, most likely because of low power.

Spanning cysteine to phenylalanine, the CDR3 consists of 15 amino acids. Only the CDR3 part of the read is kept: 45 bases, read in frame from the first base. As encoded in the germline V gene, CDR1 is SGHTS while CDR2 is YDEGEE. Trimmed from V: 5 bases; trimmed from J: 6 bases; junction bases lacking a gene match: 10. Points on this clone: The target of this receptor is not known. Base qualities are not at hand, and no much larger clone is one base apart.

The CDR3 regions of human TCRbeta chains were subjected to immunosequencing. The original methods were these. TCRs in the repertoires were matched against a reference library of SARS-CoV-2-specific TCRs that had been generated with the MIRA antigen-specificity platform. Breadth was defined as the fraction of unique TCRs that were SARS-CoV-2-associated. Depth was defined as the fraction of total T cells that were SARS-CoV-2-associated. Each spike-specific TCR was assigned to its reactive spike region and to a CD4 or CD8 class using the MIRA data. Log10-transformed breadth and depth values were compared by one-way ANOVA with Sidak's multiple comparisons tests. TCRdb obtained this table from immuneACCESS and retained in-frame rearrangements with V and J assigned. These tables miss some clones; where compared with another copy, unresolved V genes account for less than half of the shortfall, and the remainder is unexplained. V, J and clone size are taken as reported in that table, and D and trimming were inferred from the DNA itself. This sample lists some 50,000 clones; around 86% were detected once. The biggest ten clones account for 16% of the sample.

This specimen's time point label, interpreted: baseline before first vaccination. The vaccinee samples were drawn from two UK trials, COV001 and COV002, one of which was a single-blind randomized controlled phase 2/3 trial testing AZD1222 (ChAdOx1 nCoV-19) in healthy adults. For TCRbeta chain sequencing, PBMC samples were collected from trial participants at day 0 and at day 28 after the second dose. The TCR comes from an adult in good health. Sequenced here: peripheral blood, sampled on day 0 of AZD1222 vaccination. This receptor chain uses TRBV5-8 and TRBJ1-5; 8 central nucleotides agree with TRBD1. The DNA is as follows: TGTGCCAGCAGTGCGGACAGGGATTGGGTTCAGCCCCAGCATTTT. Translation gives CASSADRDWVQPQHF.